One and the same sample provided the 32 T cell receptor beta chains below, sequenced in a study of vaccination effects on CD4 cells after COVID-19. Their antigens remain unidentified. Sequencing followed a ViraFEST assay step that expanded antigen-specific CD4+ T cells with viral peptide pools. CD4+ T cell isolation took place after about nine days of culture. This person's SARS-CoV-2 infection, confirmed by PCR, occurred between March and December 2020. Data came from immunoSEQ multiplex PCR; TCRdb stores just in-frame clones and leaves some out. The sample includes about 20,000 clones, 60% to 80% of them seen just once. This specimen consisted of CD4+ T cells from PBMCs cultured with SARS-CoV-2 spike peptides, obtained before COVID-19 vaccination. These receptors came from a human donor who had a prior SARS-CoV-2 infection.

This clone was detected once. The rearrangement uses TRBV7-6 and TRBJ2-7; D is unclear. The CDR3 extends over 14 amino acids. V was cut by 0 bases and J by 0 bases, with 6 bases left in between. Germline CDR1 reads SGHVS; CDR2 reads FNYEAQ. CDR3 loop: CASSLARNSYEQYF. In nucleotides, the CDR3 is TGTGCCAGCAGCTTAGCCAGGAACTCCTACGAGCAGTACTTC.

This clone turned up a few times. This chain links TRBV6-5 with TRBJ2-7, with 8 bases fitting TRBD1. The CDR3 is made up of 14 amino acids. Germline V gene sequence: CDR1 MNHEY, CDR2 SVGAGI. V was clipped by 6 bases and J by 5 bases; unmatched bases: 9. CDR3: CASRRGQGGNEQYF. CDR3 coding DNA: TGTGCCAGCAGACGAGGACAGGGAGGCAACGAGCAGTACTTC.

This clone was counted a few times. The gene calls are TRBV7-3 and TRBJ1-4; no definite D call. V shed 3 bases and J shed 7 bases, with 18 bases lying between them. CDR1 SGHTA and CDR2 FQGTGA come from the germline V gene. This CDR3 is 16 amino acids long. The CDR3 DNA reads TGTGCCAGCAGCTTTAAGACGGGAGGGTCGAGTGAAAAACTGTTTTTT. Protein sequence: CASSFKTGGSSEKLFF.

The chain joins TRBV6-1 to TRBJ2-3; 12 nucleotides line up with TRBD2. CDR1 and CDR2 from the germline V gene are MNHNS and SASEGT. V lost 0 bases to trimming and J lost 3 bases; unmatched junction nucleotides: 7. The CDR3 spans 18 residues. In DNA, the CDR3 is TGTGCCAGCAGTGAAGCCTTACTAGCGGGGGGATCTACAGATACGCAGTATTTT. It yields the protein CASSEALLAGGSTDTQYF.

V and J are TRBV18 and TRBJ1-1; 7 bases map to TRBD1. Germline CDR1 is KGHSH and CDR2 is LQKENI. The junction had 9 bases not matched to a gene; V was cut back by 3 bases and J by 2 bases. The length of the CDR3 is 16 residues. The CDR3 region has the DNA TGTGCCAGCTCACCGATTGTCGGGACAGATAACACTGAAGCTTTCTTT. Residues: CASSPIVGTDNTEAFF.

J is TRBJ1-2 and V is TRBV3-1 (or the pseudogene TRBV3-2); no clear D. Germline-derived CDR1 and CDR2 are LGHDT and YNNKEL (reference sequence). V shed 4 bases and J shed 4 bases, with 4 bases lying between them. CDR3 length: 11 residues. The DNA of the CDR3 is TGTGCCAGCAGCCGCAGCTATGGCTACACCTTC. It codes for CASSRSYGYTF.

The chain has TRBV5-1 and TRBJ1-1, with D hard to call. The CDR3 extends over 14 amino acids. V was shortened by 4 bases and J by 1 base, with 11 bases between the two germline ends. CDR1 is SGHRS and CDR2 is YFSETQ in the germline V gene. CDR3 residues: CASSREAENTEAFF. The CDR3 nucleotides read TGCGCCAGCAGCCGCGAGGCGGAGAACACTGAAGCTTTCTTT.

The rearrangement links TRBV4-3 to TRBJ2-3; no clear D. Germline values: CDR1 LGHNA, CDR2 YSLEER. The germline V and J ends were trimmed by 4 bases and 3 bases, with 17 bases remaining between them. The CDR3 sequence is 16 residues long. CDR3 DNA: TGCGCCAGCAGCCTCACCACCCAGCTGGGGACAGATACGCAGTATTTT. Amino acid sequence: CASSLTTQLGTDTQYF.

In DNA form, the CDR3 reads TGTGCCAGCAGCGTAGTCGGGGCGGGCGGGGAGCTGTTTTTT. It is translated as CASSVVGAGGELFF. The rearrangement links TRBV9 to TRBJ2-2; possibly TRBD1 or TRBD2 for D (5 bases each). This CDR3 is 14 amino acids long. Germline-derived CDR1 and CDR2 are SGDLS and YYNGEE. The V and J ends lost 0 bases and 7 bases respectively, with 10 bases between them. The full variable domain, completed using reference TRBV9 and TRBJ2-2, is DSGVTQTPKHLITATGQRVTLRCSPRSGDLSVYWYQQSLDQGLQFLIQYYNGEERAKGNILERFSAQQFPDLHSELNLSSLELGDSALYFCASSVVGAGGELFFGEGSRLTVL.

This chain joins TRBV5-6 and TRBJ2-5, with TRBD1 matching 8 bases. V shed 7 bases, J shed 4 bases, and the junction held 6 bases outside the gene matches. Germline CDR1 reads SGHDT; CDR2 reads YYEEEE. This CDR3 is 13 amino acids long. CDR3 protein: CASLRTGIETQYF. The CDR3 DNA reads TGTGCCAGCTTGCGGACAGGGATAGAGACCCAGTACTTC.

The rearrangement joins TRBV11-2 to TRBJ2-1; TRBD1 matches 10 bases. J was trimmed by 7 bases and V by 1 base; bases with no gene match: 7. This CDR3 contains 16 residues. Germline V gene sequence: CDR1 SGHAT, CDR2 FQNNGV. The CDR3 loop is CASSLVWTGGLNEQFF. Here the CDR3 DNA reads TGTGCCAGCAGCTTAGTTTGGACAGGGGGGTTAAATGAGCAGTTCTTC.

The rearrangement links TRBV7-9 to TRBJ1-5; unclear D gene. Trimming removed 1 base from V and 5 bases from J, with 3 bases in between. The V gene's germline CDR1 is SEHNR and CDR2 FQNEAQ (reference sequence). The CDR3 is 12 amino acids. CDR3 amino acids: CASSLGDQPQHF. In nucleotides, the CDR3 is TGTGCCAGCAGCTTAGGCGATCAGCCCCAGCATTTT.

The DNA of the CDR3 is TGTGCCAGTAGTATACCGGGCATTACTAACTATGGCTACACCTTC. It translates to CASSIPGITNYGYTF. The chain uses TRBV19 and TRBJ1-2, with D uncertain. The germline V gene encodes CDR1 LNHDA and CDR2 SQIVND (reference sequence). There are 15 residues in the CDR3. V lost 2 bases and J lost 0, with 10 bases in between.

This chain links TRBV5-1 with TRBJ1-1; no clear D gene. V dropped 0 bases and J dropped 2 bases, with 8 bases sitting between them. Germline CDR1 SGHRS, CDR2 YFSETQ. CDR3 length: 14 amino acids. The CDR3 bases are TGCGCCAGCAGCTTGGGAGGGCTTAACACTGAAGCTTTCTTT. Translated, it gives CASSLGGLNTEAFF.

By share, this clone counts as large. The chain combines TRBV10-3 with TRBJ2-5, with D perhaps being TRBD1 or TRBD2 (6 bases each). V shed 5 bases and J shed 5 bases, with 18 bases lying between them. Per the germline V gene, CDR1 is ENHRY and CDR2 is SYGVKD. CDR3 length equals 15 residues. The chain's CDR3 is CAISPAMGGDETQYF. The CDR3, as DNA: TGTGCCATCAGTCCGGCTATGGGGGGCGACGAGACCCAGTACTTC.

The chain joins TRBV28 to TRBJ1-3; no clear D gene. Trimming took 6 bases from V and 4 from J, leaving 19 bases between them. Looked up from germline, CDR1 is MDHEN and CDR2 is SYDVKM. The length of the CDR3 is 16 residues. The CDR3 bases are TGTGCCAGCAGCCCCGCAAGAGGAGGGCCCGGAAACACCATATATTTT. It codes for CASSPARGGPGNTIYF.

The chain carries TRBV6-5 and TRBJ2-7; D gene ambiguous. Trimming shortened V by 4 bases and J by 7 bases, and 8 bases separated the two germline ends. Germline V lookup: CDR1 MNHEY, CDR2 SVGAGI. CDR3 length equals 11 residues. CDR3 nucleotide sequence: TGTGCCAGCAGTTCCCGCTTTGAGCAGTACTTC. Amino acids: CASSSRFEQYF.

The rearrangement links TRBV19 to TRBJ1-6, with D hard to call. This CDR3 spans 16 amino acids. V dropped 1 base and J dropped 9 bases, with 16 bases sitting between them. In germline, CDR1 is LNHDA, CDR2 SQIVND (reference sequence). The CDR3 DNA sequence: TGTGCCAGTAGTATAGCGATCGCTCGGCCAGGTTCACCCCTCCACTTT. This encodes CASSIAIARPGSPLHF.

The chain's CDR3 is CASSPGWTAASYEQYF. In DNA form, the CDR3 reads TGTGCCAGCTCACCCGGGTGGACGGCGGCTTCCTACGAGCAGTACTTC. The chain links TRBV18 to TRBJ2-7; D unclear. V was cut by 3 bases and J by 1 base, with 16 bases left in between. This CDR3 comprises 16 residues. In germline, CDR1 is KGHSH, CDR2 LQKENI.

The rearrangement links TRBV5-6 to TRBJ1-3; D possibly corresponds to TRBD1 (6 bases). CDR1 is SGHDT, CDR2 YYEEEE, per germline. V lost 6 bases to trimming and J lost 2 bases, with 12 bases between them. There are 14 residues in the CDR3. The CDR3 bases are TGTGCCAGCACCAGGGGAGGGGCTGGAAACACCATATATTTT. It yields the protein CASTRGGAGNTIYF.

The CDR3 DNA is TGTGCCAGCAGTAGCGGGGTACAAGAGACCCAGTACTTC. It codes for CASSSGVQETQYF. The chain joins TRBV9 to TRBJ2-5, with 8 positions matching TRBD2. This CDR3 comprises 13 residues. CDR1 is SGDLS and CDR2 is YYNGEE in the germline V gene. The V and J ends lost 5 bases and 2 bases, in that order; junction bases with no gene match: 2.

This chain links TRBV28 with TRBJ1-6, with D unresolved. V lost 8 bases and J 11 bases, leaving 7 bases between the germline ends. The germline V gene has CDR1 MDHEN and CDR2 SYDVKM. This CDR3 comprises 10 residues. The CDR3 loop is CASGRTPLHF. CDR3 nucleotides: TGTGCCAGCGGGAGGACACCCCTCCACTTT.

The V call is TRBV5-1, the J call TRBJ2-7; D is unclear. This CDR3 has 17 amino acids. CDR1 is SGHRS, CDR2 YFSETQ, per germline. Trimming removed 1 base at V and 2 bases at J, with 19 bases between. CDR3 sequence reads: CASSLSLSGSITYEQYF. CDR3 DNA: TGCGCCAGCAGCTTGTCTCTATCTGGAAGTATTACCTACGAGCAGTACTTC.

The chain's CDR3 is CASSSTQSGNTIYF. In DNA form, the CDR3 reads TGTGCCAGCAGCTCAACCCAATCTGGAAACACCATATATTTT. The chain is built from TRBV11-2 and TRBJ1-3; no definite D call. CDR1 is SGHAT, CDR2 FQNNGV, per germline. The CDR3 runs 14 residues. The germline V and J ends were trimmed by 4 bases and 1 base, with 8 bases remaining between them.

This CDR3 reads CATSDFEGRSGGAGELFF. DNA of the CDR3: TGTGCCACCAGTGATTTTGAGGGAAGGAGCGGCGGGGCCGGGGAGCTGTTTTTT. The chain combines TRBV24-1 with TRBJ2-2; TRBD2 is a possible D gene (6 bases). The CDR3 has 18 amino acids. The V end lost 1 base, the J end lost 6 bases, and 20 bases lay between the germline ends. CDR1 is KGHDR, CDR2 SFDVKD, per germline.

This clone was seen a few times. The CDR3 loop reads CASSLFSSGEQYF. DNA for the CDR3: TGTGCCAGCAGCTTATTCTCCTCTGGTGAGCAGTACTTC. The chain has TRBV7-2 and TRBJ2-7; the D is unclear. Germline-derived CDR1 and CDR2 are SGHTA and FQGNSA. The V end was cut by 2 bases, the J end by 7 bases, with 12 bases between. The CDR3 runs 13 residues. Drawing the rest from reference TRBV7-2 and TRBJ2-7, the complete variable domain is GAGVSQSPSNKVTEKGKDVELRCDPISGHTALYWYRQSLGQGLEFLIYFQGNSAPDKSGLPSDRFSAERTGGSVSTLTIQRTQQEDSAVYLCASSLFSSGEQYFGPGTRLTVT.

The CDR3 here is CASSQGWKDQPQHF. DNA of the CDR3: TGTGCCAGCAGCCAAGGTTGGAAGGATCAGCCCCAGCATTTT. The genes are TRBV3-1 (or the pseudogene TRBV3-2) and TRBJ1-5; D remains unclear. The CDR3 runs 14 residues. Trimming shortened V by 1 base and J by 5 bases, and 9 bases separated the two germline ends. Germline-derived CDR1 and CDR2 are LGHDT and YNNKEL (reference sequence).

This clone was observed a handful of times. This rearrangement joins TRBV5-1 to TRBJ1-1, with 8 bases identical to TRBD1. CDR1 is SGHRS and CDR2 is YFSETQ in the germline V gene. V shed 3 bases, J shed 0 bases, and the junction held 1 base outside the gene matches. The CDR3 is 14 residues long. CDR3 sequence: CASSWTGMNTEAFF. CDR3 nucleotides: TGCGCCAGCAGCTGGACAGGGATGAACACTGAAGCTTTCTTT. Drawing the rest from reference TRBV5-1 and TRBJ1-1, the complete variable domain is KAGVTQTPRYLIKTRGQQVTLSCSPISGHRSVSWYQQTPGQGLQFLFEYFSETQRNKGNFPGRFSGRQFSNSRSEMNVSTLELGDSALYLCASSWTGMNTEAFFGQGTRLTVV.

The CDR3 DNA reads as TGTGCCAGCAGCTTAAGCGGCGGGCAGGGCCGAGAGCAGTTCTTC. It yields the protein CASSLSGGQGREQFF. This chain links TRBV7-3 with TRBJ2-1; D may match TRBD1 or TRBD2 (5 bases each). Germline loops: CDR1 SGHTA, CDR2 FQGTGA. V lost 1 base and J lost 10, with 17 bases in between. CDR3 length: 15 amino acids.

The V gene is TRBV14, the J gene TRBJ2-1; the match to TRBD2 covers 8 bases. Germline V gene lookup returns CDR1 SGHDN and CDR2 FVKESK. After removal of 7 bases from V and 9 bases from J, the junction contained 11 bases not matched to a gene. There are 14 residues in the CDR3. CDR3: CASTRLATRFEQFF. For the CDR3, the DNA is TGTGCCAGCACCCGACTAGCGACCCGTTTTGAGCAGTTCTTC.

This chain uses TRBV18 with TRBJ2-3; TRBD1 aligns across 9 bases. The CDR3 is made up of 15 amino acids. The germline CDR1 and CDR2 sequences are KGHSH and LQKENI. J gave up 3 bases and V 2 bases, and 3 bases lay outside the gene matches. This chain's CDR3 is CASSPEQGATDTQYF. The CDR3 DNA reads as TGTGCCAGCTCACCAGAACAGGGGGCGACAGATACGCAGTATTTT.

The chain employs TRBV7-2 and TRBJ2-5; 8 positions agree with TRBD2. Germline CDR1 is SGHTA and CDR2 is FQGNSA. With V trimmed by 5 bases and J by 5 bases, 4 bases remained unmatched. The CDR3 has 13 residues. Here the CDR3 reads CASSRSGEETQYF. Written as DNA, the CDR3 is TGTGCCAGCAGCCGTAGCGGGGAGGAGACCCAGTACTTC.